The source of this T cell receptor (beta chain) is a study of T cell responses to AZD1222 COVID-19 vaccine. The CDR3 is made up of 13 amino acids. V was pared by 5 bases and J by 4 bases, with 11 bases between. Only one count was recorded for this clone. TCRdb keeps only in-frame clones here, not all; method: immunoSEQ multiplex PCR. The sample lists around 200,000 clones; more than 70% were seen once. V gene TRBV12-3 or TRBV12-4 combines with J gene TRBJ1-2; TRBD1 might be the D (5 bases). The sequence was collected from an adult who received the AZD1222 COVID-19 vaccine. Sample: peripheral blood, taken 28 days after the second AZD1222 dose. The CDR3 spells CASSPDSSYGYTF. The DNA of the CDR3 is TGTGCCAGCAGTCCCGACAGCTCCTATGGCTACACCTTC.